A selection of T cell receptor beta chains follows, all from one sample in a study of Ad26.COV2.S vaccination and SARS-CoV-2 variants. The table came from immunoSEQ multiplex PCR; TCRdb's copy has only in-frame clones and leaves some out. The sample lists some 300,000 clones; 85% to 90% were seen once. Sequencing used peripheral blood, obtained in a trial of Ad26.COV2.S vaccine versus placebo. The receptors derive from a person between 18 and 65 years old who received the Ad26.COV2.S COVID-19 vaccine or a placebo. CDR3s include the opening cysteine and the closing phenylalanine or tryptophan. The order of the fields is CDR3 protein, J gene, V gene.

CASSLGQELSYEQYF | TRBJ2-7 | TRBV18
CASSQAPQGMNTEAFF | TRBJ1-1 | TRBV4-3
CAIRDRVEGTEAFF | TRBJ1-1 | TRBV10-3
CASSAYSGTANTGELFF | TRBJ2-2 | TRBV18
CASRSLRGGAVNQPQHF | TRBJ1-5 | TRBV2
CASSVAGNNSPLHF | TRBJ1-6 | TRBV9
CASSLMGTGVYEQYF | TRBJ2-7 | TRBV7-9
CASSQGQAGLTYEQYF | TRBJ2-7 | TRBV14
CASSLGSRGNTGELFF | TRBJ2-2 | TRBV5-4
CASSLDRGLTEAFF | TRBJ1-1 | TRBV18